This T cell receptor beta chain stems from a study of T cells in Graves' hyperthyroidism and ophthalmopathy. Remarks on this clonotype: The antigen is undetermined.

The CDR3 sequence is 17 residues long. The germline V gene encodes CDR1 SGHAT and CDR2 FQDESV (reference sequence). V shed 2 bases, J shed 0 bases, and the junction held 8 bases outside the gene matches. The study enrolled patients aged 18 to 65 with newly diagnosed hyperthyroidism of under 2 months' duration. A patient was excluded if there was uncontrolled infection, other autoimmune disease, pregnancy or lactation. RNA transcripts yielded amplified TCR beta CDR3 regions. RT-PCR in the first round (using the HTBI primer set) targeted the TCR CDR3. TCRdb independently ran MiXCR on the multiplex PCR reads; one entry per CDR3 protein. The table has some 510,000 distinct CDR3 sequences, around 42% seen once. General observations from the study: Through a model of 13 V-J features, ophthalmopathy was separated from stable hyperthyroidism.

This receptor was obtained from a woman aged 18-30 years with Graves' hyperthyroidism. The chain has TRBV11-1 and TRBJ1-2, with 8 bases matching TRBD1. The source material was peripheral blood or thyroid tissue (not recorded which). CDR3 coding DNA: TGTGCCAGCAGCTTACCCCTAAAGGACAGGGCTAACTATGGCTACACCTTC. Its protein is CASSLPLKDRANYGYTF. The whole variable domain, remainder taken from reference TRBV11-1 and TRBJ1-2, is EAEVAQSPRYKITEKSQAVAFWCDPISGHATLYWYRQILGQGPELLVQFQDESVVDDSQLPKDRFSAERLKGVDSTLKIQPAELGDSAMYLCASSLPLKDRANYGYTFGSGTRLTVV.